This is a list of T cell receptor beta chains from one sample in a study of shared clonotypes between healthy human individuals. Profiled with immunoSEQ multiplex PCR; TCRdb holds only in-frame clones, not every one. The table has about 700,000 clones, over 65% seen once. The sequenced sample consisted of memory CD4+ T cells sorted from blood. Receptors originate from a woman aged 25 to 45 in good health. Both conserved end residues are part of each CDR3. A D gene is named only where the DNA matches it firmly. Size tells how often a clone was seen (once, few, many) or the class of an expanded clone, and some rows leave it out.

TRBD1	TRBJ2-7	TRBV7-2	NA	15	TGTGCCAGCAGCTTAAGTCCGGGACAGAGCTACGAGCAGTACTTC	CASSLSPGQSYEQYF
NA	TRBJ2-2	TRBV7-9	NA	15	TGTGCCAGCAGGTTAAGCACAGAAACCACCGGGGAGCTGTTTTTT	CASRLSTETTGELFF
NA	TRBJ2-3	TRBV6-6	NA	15	TGTGCCAGCAGTTTAGTTCAGGGGCCCCCGGATACGCAGTATTTT	CASSLVQGPPDTQYF
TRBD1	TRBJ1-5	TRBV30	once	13	TGTGCCTGGAGTACAGGGGCTGGCCAGCCCCAGCATTTT	CAWSTGAGQPQHF
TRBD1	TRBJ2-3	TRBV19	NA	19	TGTGCCAGTAGTATCCGGACAGGGGCCGACTTAAGGGCCACAGATACGCAGTATTTT	CASSIRTGADLRATDTQYF
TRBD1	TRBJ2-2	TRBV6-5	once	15	TGTGCCAGCAGAACAAGAGACAGGGCTGGCGGGGAGCTGTTTTTT	CASRTRDRAGGELFF
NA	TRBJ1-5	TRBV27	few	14	TGTGCCAGCAGTTCATGGGACGACCGACAGCCCCAGCATTTT	CASSSWDDRQPQHF
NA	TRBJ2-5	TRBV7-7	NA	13	TGTGCCAGCAGCTTAGACGCGCTGGAGACCCAGTACTTC	CASSLDALETQYF
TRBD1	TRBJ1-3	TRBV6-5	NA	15	TGTGCCAGCAGTTATGGGACAGGGTCTGGAAACACCATATATTTT	CASSYGTGSGNTIYF
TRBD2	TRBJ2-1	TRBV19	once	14	TGTGCCAGTAGTGGGACTAGCCGTCACAATGAGCAGTTCTTC	CASSGTSRHNEQFF
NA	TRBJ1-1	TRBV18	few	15	TGTGCCAGCTCAACTCAATCGGGACACACCGGTGAAGCTTTCTTT	CASSTQSGHTGEAFF
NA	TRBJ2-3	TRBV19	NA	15	TGTGCCAGTAGTCCCCTAGGGCCCTTCTCGGATACGCAGTATTTT	CASSPLGPFSDTQYF
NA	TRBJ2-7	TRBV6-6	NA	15	TGTGCCAGCAGTTACTCGAGTCAGGGACGGCACGAGCAGTACTTC	CASSYSSQGRHEQYF
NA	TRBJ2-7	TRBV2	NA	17	TGTGCCAGCAGTGAATTTCCCCCAAGAGAGGGTCCGGACGAGCAGTACTTC	CASSEFPPREGPDEQYF
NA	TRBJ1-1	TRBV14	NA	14	TGTGCCAGCAGCCCAACCCTTCACGACCCGGCAGCTTTCTTT	CASSPTLHDPAAFF
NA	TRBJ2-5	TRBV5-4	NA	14	TGTGCCAGCAGCTCTGGACTATCTCAAGAGACCCAGTACTTC	CASSSGLSQETQYF
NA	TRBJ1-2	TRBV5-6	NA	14	TGTGCCAGCAGCCACAAGACAGTTAACTATGGCTACACCTTC	CASSHKTVNYGYTF
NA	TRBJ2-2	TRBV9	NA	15	TGTGCCAGCAGCGTAGCTGGCGGACCTACCGGGGAGCTGTTTTTT	CASSVAGGPTGELFF
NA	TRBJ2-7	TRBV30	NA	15	TGTGCCTGGAGTGTGATATTAGTGGGACGCTACGAGCAGTACTTC	CAWSVILVGRYEQYF
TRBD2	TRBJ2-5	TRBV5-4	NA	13	TGTGCCAGCGGTCTAACTAGCGAAGAGACCCAGTACTTC	CASGLTSEETQYF
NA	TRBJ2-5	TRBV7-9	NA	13	TGTGCCAGCAGCGCACAGTGGCCAGAGACCCAGTACTTC	CASSAQWPETQYF
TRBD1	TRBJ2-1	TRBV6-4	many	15	TGTGCCAGCAGTCCCGACAGGGGAGGTTACAATGAGCAGTTCTTC	CASSPDRGGYNEQFF
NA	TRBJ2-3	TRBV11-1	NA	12	TGTGCCAGCAGCCGATACACAGATACGCAGTATTTT	CASSRYTDTQYF
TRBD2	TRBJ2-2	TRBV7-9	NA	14	TGTGCCAGCACCTGGACTAGCGGCACCGGGGAGCTGTTTTTT	CASTWTSGTGELFF
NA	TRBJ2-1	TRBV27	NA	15	TGTGCCAGCAACCTCGGGGCGGCCCACTACAATGAGCAGTTCTTC	CASNLGAAHYNEQFF
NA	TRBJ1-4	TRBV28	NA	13	TGTGCCAGCAGCGGACTGCCGAATGAAAAACTGTTTTTT	CASSGLPNEKLFF
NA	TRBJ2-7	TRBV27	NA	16	TGTGCCAGCAGTTTCTACTCGACGACTGGGTCCTACGAGCAGTACTTC	CASSFYSTTGSYEQYF
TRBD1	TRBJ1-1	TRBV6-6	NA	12	TGTGCCAGCAACAGGGGGAACACTGAAGCTTTCTTT	CASNRGNTEAFF
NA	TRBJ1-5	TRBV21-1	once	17	TGTGCCAGCAGCAAAACGCAGGGGGCGAAACTTAATCAGCCCCAGCATTTT	CASSKTQGAKLNQPQHF
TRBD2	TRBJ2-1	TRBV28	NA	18	TGTGCCAGCGGATCTAGCGGGCCAAGAGAGAACTTCTACAATGAGCAGTTCTTC	CASGSSGPRENFYNEQFF
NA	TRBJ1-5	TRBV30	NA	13	TGTGCCTGGAGCAGGGACCTGGATCAGCCCCAGCATTTT	CAWSRDLDQPQHF
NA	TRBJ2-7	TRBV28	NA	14	TGTGCCAGCAGTTGGCACAAAAGCTCCTACGAGCAGTACTTC	CASSWHKSSYEQYF
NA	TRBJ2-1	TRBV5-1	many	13	TGCGCCAGCAGCTTGGGGACGGCAGGAATCCTGTTCTTC	CASSLGTAGILFF
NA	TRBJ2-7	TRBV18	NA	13	TGTGCCAGCTCACCCGACGGCGCCTACGAGCAGTACTTC	CASSPDGAYEQYF
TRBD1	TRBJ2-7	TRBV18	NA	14	TGTGCCAGCTCACCCGGGACAGGGGGTTACGAGCAGTACTTC	CASSPGTGGYEQYF
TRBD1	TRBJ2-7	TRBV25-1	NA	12	TGTGTTTGGGGTTACAGGGGGCTCGAGCAGTACTTC	CVWGYRGLEQYF
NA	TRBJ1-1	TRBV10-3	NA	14	TGTGCCATCAGGGCCGGACAGTTGAACACTGAAGCTTTCTTT	CAIRAGQLNTEAFF
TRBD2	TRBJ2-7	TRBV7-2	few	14	TGTGCCAGCAGCATTAGCGGGATTCCCTACGAGCAGTACTTC	CASSISGIPYEQYF
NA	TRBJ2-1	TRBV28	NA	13	TGTGCCAGCAGCCGCCGACAGTTGAATGAGCAGTTCTTC	CASSRRQLNEQFF
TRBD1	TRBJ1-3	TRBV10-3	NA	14	TGTGCCATCAGTGGTGGGACAGTCGGAAACACCATATATTTT	CAISGGTVGNTIYF
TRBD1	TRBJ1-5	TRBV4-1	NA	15	TGCGCCAGCAGCCAAGCTCAGGGGGAGAATCAGCCCCAGCATTTT	CASSQAQGENQPQHF
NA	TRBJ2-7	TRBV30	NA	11	TGTGCCTGGTCAGGGAGCACCGAGCAGTACTTC	CAWSGSTEQYF
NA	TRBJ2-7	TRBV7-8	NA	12	TGTGCCAGCAGCTTAGTGCAAGCCGAGCAGTACTTC	CASSLVQAEQYF
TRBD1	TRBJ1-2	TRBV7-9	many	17	TGTGCCAGCAGCCCGATGACAGGGGGGAGGCGGACGGATGGCTACACCTTC	CASSPMTGGRRTDGYTF
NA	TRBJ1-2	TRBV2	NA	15	TGTGCCAGCAGCCCGAACGGGGACCCCTGGCGTGGCTACACCTTC	CASSPNGDPWRGYTF
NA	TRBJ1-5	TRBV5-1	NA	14	TGCGCCAGCAGCTTGGACAGGGCAAATCAGCCCCAGCATTTT	CASSLDRANQPQHF
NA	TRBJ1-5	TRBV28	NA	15	TGTGCCAGCAGTTTATATGGGTCGCGCAATCAGCCCCAGCATTTT	CASSLYGSRNQPQHF
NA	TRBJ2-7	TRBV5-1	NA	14	TGCGCCAGCAGCTTGGAGGTCCATTCCTACGAGCAGTACTTC	CASSLEVHSYEQYF
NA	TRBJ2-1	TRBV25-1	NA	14	TGTGCCAGCACGGGTAGCGGCAACATCAATGAGCAGTTCTTC	CASTGSGNINEQFF
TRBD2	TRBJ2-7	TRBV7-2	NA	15	TGTGCCAGCAGCTGGTCTCGCGGGAGACGCGCCGAGCAGTACTTC	CASSWSRGRRAEQYF
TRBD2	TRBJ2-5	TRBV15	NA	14	TGTGCCACCAGCAGAGATGCGGGAGGAGAGACCCAGTACTTC	CATSRDAGGETQYF
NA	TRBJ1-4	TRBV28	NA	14	TGTGCCAGCAGACGACAGCCGCTTAAAGAAAAACTGTTTTTT	CASRRQPLKEKLFF
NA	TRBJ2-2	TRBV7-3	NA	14	TGTGCCAGCAGCCATTCGACTGGCACCGGGGAGCTGTTTTTT	CASSHSTGTGELFF
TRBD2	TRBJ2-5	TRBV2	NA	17	TGTGCCAGCAGGCAAAAAGTCGCGGCTAGCGGGACGGAGACCCAGTACTTC	CASRQKVAASGTETQYF